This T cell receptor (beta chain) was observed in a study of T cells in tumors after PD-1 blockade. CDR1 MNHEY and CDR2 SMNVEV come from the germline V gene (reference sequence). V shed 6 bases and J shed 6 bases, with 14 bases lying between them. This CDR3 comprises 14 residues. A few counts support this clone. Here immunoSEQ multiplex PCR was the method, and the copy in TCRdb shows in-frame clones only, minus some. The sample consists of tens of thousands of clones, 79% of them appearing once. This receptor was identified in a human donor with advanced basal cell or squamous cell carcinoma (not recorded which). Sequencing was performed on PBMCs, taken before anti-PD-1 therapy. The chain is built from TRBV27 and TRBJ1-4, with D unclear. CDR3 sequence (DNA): TGTGCCAGCAGAAGAATTTTTTCAGATGAAAAACTGTTTTTT. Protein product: CASRRIFSDEKLFF.